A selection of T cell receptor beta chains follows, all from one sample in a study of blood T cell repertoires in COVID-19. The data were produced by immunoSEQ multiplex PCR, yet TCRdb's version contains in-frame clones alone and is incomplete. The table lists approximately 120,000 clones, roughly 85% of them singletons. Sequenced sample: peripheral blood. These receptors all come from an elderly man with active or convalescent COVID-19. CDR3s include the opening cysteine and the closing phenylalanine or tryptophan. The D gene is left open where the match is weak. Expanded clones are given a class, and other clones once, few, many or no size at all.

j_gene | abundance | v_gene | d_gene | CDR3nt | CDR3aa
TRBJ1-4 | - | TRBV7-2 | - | TGTGCCAGCAGCTTAGCGAAGTCCAGGGCTACTAATGAAAAACTGTTTTTT | CASSLAKSRATNEKLFF
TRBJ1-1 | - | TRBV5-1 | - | TGCGCCAGCAGCTCGACAGTATTGAACACTGAAGCTTTCTTT | CASSSTVLNTEAFF
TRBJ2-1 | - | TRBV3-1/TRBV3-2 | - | TGTGCCAGCAGCCAAGATCTCCGGCGGGGGCTCTACAATGAGCAGTTCTTC | CASSQDLRRGLYNEQFF
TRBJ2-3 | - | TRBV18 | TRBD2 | TGTGCCAGCTCACCAACGGGAGGGCCGTCAGATACGCAGTATTTT | CASSPTGGPSDTQYF
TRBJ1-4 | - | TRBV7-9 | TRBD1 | TGTGCCAGCAGCACCCCTAGGGACAGATATGATGAAAAACTGTTTTTT | CASSTPRDRYDEKLFF
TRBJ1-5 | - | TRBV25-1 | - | TGTGCCAGCAGTGGAGGGAGTCATAGCAATCAGCCCCAGCATTTT | CASSGGSHSNQPQHF
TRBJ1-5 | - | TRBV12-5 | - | TGTGCTAGTGGGGTGACAGACCACAATCAGCCCCAGCATTTT | CASGVTDHNQPQHF
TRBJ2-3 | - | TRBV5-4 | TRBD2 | TGTGCCAGCAGGATACTAGCGGGGGGAACAGATACGCAGTATTTT | CASRILAGGTDTQYF
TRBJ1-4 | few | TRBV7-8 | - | TGTGCCAGCAGCTTAGCGACTCCGTCCGGTGGCGAAAAACTGTTTTTT | CASSLATPSGGEKLFF
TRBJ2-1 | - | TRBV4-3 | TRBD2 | TGCGCCAGCAGCCAAACTAGCGGGAGGGCCATCGGCTACAATGAGCAGTTCTTC | CASSQTSGRAIGYNEQFF
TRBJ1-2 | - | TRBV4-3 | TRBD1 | TGCGCCAGCAGCCAAGATAACCCGGACAGGGCTAGAAACTATGGCTACACCTTC | CASSQDNPDRARNYGYTF
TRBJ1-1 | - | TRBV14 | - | TGTGCCAGCAGCCAAGTTTGGGGGGGGAACACTGAAGCTTTCTTT | CASSQVWGGNTEAFF
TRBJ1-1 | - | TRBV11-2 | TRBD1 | TGTGCCAGCAGCTTACAGAAGCAGGGGGCGGTGAGGGCTTTCTTT | CASSLQKQGAVRAFF
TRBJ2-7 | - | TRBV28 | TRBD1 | TGTGCCAGCAGAACAGGGGTCATCCAAGGGTACGAGCAGTACTTC | CASRTGVIQGYEQYF
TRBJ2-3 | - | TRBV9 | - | TGTGCCAGCAGCGTAGCGGCCAGGGGGGCGCCTTGGGATACGCAGTATTTT | CASSVAARGAPWDTQYF
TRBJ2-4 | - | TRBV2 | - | TGTGCCAGCACCGGTCCCAGCGGAAACATTCAGTACTTC | CASTGPSGNIQYF
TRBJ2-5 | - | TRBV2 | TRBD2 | TGTGCCGGCGACGAGGGACTAGCGGGAGGAGAGACCCAGTACTTC | CAGDEGLAGGETQYF